This T cell receptor beta chain was captured by sequencing in a study of OX40 agonist ivuxolimab in advanced cancers. Study details: Across the patients, intravenous ivuxolimab was delivered every 2 weeks at 0.01 to 10 mg/kg.

Study outcomes and limitations: At 0.1 to 3.0 mg/kg, clonal expansion of CD4+ and CD8+ blood T cells had occurred by week 6.

Worth noting for this clone: No antigen is known for it.

The data were produced by immunoSEQ multiplex PCR, yet TCRdb's version contains in-frame clones alone and is incomplete. The repertoire consists of some 86,000 clones, with around 84% occurring once and the leading ten covering around 6.3%. Source: CD4+ or CD8+ T cells sorted from blood, taken in a trial of the OX40 agonist ivuxolimab. The source is an adult with an advanced solid tumor such as melanoma, head and neck, liver or kidney cancer.

The CDR3 region is CASSLELAGGDEQFF. CDR3 sequence (DNA): TGCGCCAGCAGCTTGGAGCTAGCGGGTGGTGATGAGCAGTTCTTC. The chain recombines TRBV5-1 with TRBJ2-1, with 8 bases that match TRBD2. The CDR3 consists of 15 residues. The junction had 7 bases not matched to a gene; V was cut back by 0 bases and J by 8 bases. Germline assignment: CDR1 SGHRS and CDR2 YFSETQ.